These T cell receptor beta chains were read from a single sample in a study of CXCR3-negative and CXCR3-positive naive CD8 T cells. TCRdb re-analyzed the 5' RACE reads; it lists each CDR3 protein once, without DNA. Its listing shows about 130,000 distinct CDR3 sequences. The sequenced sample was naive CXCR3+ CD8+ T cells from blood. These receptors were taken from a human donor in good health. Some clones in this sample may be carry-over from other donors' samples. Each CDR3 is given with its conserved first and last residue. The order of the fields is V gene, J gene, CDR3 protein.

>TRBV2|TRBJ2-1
CASSDAGGYNEQFF
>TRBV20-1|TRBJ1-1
CSARGLGNTEAFF
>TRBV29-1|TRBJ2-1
CSVEVPNEQFF
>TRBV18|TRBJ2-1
CASSPGESNEQFF
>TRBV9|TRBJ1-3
CASSVGDSGNTIYF
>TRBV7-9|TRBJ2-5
CASGPRGQETQYF
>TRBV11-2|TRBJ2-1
CASSELGTGILNEQFF
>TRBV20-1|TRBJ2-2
CSARDLGGNTGELFF
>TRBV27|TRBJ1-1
CASSFGGVAFF
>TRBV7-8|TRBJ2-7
CASSIRESYEQYF
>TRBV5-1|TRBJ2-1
CASSLVGLEEVNEQFF
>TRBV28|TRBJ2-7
CASSPDTGVSYEQYF
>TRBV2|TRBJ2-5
CASGRTGDPQETQYF
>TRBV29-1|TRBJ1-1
CSVDTRTGGENTEAFF
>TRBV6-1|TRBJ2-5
CASSVTLAVLHF
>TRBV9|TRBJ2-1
CASSRTSGVAEQFF
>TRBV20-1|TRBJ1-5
CSAPGVNQPQHF
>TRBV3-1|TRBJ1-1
CASSPTGEGNTEAFF
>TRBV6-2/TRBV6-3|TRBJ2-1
CASSYGWTLARNEQFF
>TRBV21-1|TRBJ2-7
CASSKGPGQGRYEQYF
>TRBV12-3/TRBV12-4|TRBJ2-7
CASSWTGAEQYF
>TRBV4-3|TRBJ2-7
CASSQGPGVRYEQYF
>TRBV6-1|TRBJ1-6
CASSEYPLGYSPLHF
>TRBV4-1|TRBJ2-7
CASSQEMVRGLLEQYF
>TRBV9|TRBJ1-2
CASRHLYGYTF
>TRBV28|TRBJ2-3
CASSFTTLAAEGEAQYF
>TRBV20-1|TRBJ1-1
CSAREGGGLNTEAFF
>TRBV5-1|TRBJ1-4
CASSSGQGAGEKLFF
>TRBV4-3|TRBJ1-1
CASSQDLRVLNTEAFF
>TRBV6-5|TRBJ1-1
CASSYLSGENTEAFF